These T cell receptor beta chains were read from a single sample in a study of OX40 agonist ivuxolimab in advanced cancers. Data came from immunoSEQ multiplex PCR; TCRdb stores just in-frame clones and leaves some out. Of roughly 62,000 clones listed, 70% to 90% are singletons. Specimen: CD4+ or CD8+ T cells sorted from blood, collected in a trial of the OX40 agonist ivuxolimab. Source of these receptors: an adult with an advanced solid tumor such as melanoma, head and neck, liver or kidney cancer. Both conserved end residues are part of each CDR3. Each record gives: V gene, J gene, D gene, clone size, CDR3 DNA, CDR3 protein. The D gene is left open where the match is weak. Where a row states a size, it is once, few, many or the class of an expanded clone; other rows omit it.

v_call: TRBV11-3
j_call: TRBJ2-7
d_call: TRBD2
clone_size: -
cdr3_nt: TGTGCCAGCAGCTTAGGGGGTAGCGGGAGCTACGAGCAGTACTTC
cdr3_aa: CASSLGGSGSYEQYF

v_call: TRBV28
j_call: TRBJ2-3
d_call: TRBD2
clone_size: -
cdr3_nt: TGTGCCAGCAGTTTAGGTAGCGGGAGCGTTTCCGCAGATACGCAGTATTTT
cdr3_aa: CASSLGSGSVSADTQYF

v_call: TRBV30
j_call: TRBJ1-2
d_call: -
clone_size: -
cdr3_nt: TGTGCCTGGGGGGATAGGAACACCTATGGCTACACCTTC
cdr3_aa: CAWGDRNTYGYTF

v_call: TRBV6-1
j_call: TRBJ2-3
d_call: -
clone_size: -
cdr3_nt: TGTGCCAGCAGTGACAGCACGGGGATGGATACGCAGTATTTT
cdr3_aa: CASSDSTGMDTQYF

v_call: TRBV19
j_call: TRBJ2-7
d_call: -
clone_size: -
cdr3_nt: TGTGCCAGTAGTGCTTCTCTCACCGGGGAGCAGTACTTC
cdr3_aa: CASSASLTGEQYF

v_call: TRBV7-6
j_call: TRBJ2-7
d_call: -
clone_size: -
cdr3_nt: TGTGCCAGCAGCTTAGTCGGTGGCAGGGCTGACGAGCAGTACTTC
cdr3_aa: CASSLVGGRADEQYF

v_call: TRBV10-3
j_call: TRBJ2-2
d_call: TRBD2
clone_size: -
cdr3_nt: TGTGCCATCAGTGACCGCGGACTAGCGGCCGGGGAGCTGTTTTTT
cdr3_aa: CAISDRGLAAGELFF

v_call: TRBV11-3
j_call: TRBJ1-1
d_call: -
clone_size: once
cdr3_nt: TGTGCCAGCTCGACGGGAGGCCTGATCACTGAAGCTTTCTTT
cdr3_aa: CASSTGGLITEAFF

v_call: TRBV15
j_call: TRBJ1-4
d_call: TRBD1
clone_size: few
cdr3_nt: TGTGCCACCAGCAGAGCCAGGGGGCTCGGTAATGAAAAACTGTTTTTT
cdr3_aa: CATSRARGLGNEKLFF

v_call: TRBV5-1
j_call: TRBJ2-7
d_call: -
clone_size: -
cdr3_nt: TGTGCCAGCAGCAGTAGCGACTACGAGCAGTACTTC
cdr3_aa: CASSSSDYEQYF

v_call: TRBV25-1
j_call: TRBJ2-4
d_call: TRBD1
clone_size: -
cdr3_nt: TGTGCCAGCAGCGCGACAGGGGCGAACATTCAGTACTTC
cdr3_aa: CASSATGANIQYF

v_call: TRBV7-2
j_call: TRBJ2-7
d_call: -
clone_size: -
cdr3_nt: TGTGCCAGTGGTGTTTTGCGGGGCCCCGAGCAGTACTTC
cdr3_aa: CASGVLRGPEQYF

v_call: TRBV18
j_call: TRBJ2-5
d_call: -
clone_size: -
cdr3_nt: TGTGCCAGCTCACAATACCCCCAAGAGACCCAGTACTTC
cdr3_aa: CASSQYPQETQYF

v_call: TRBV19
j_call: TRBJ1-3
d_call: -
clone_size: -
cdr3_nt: TGTGCGAGTAAGCCGGTGGCGAGTGGGGACACCATATATTTT
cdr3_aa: CASKPVASGDTIYF

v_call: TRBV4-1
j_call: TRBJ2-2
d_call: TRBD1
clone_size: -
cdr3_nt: TGCGCCAGCAGCCACTACAGGGGGCATAACACCGGGGAGCTGTTTTTT
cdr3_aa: CASSHYRGHNTGELFF

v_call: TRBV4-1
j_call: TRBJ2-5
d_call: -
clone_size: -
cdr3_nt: TGCGCCAGCAGCCAGTTAGCTAGAGGACGGGAGACCCAGTACTTC
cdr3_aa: CASSQLARGRETQYF

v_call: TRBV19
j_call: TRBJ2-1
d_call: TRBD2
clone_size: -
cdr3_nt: TGTGCCAGTAGTATCGGGAGCGGGAATAGCGATGAGCAGTTCTTC
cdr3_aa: CASSIGSGNSDEQFF

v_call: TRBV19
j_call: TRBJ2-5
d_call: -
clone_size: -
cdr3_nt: TGTGCCAGTAGTACCCGTGGGGGGATGGGGGAGACCCAGTACTTC
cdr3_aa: CASSTRGGMGETQYF

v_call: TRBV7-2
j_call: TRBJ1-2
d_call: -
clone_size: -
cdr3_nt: TGTGCCAGCAGCTCAGGGATCTCCTATGGCTACACCTTC
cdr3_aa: CASSSGISYGYTF

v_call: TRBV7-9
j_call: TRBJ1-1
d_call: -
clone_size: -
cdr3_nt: TGTGCCAGCACTCTCCCGGGACAAAAGAACACTGAAGCTTTCTTT
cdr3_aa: CASTLPGQKNTEAFF

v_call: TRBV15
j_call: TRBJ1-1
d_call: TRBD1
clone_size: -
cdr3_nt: TGTGCCACCAGCAGAGTTGCAGGGGGCACTGAAGCTTTCTTT
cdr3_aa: CATSRVAGGTEAFF